This is a list of T cell receptor beta chains from one sample in a study of TIL therapy for anti-PD-1-resistant metastatic lung cancer. Sequenced by immunoSEQ multiplex PCR; TCRdb stores in-frame clones only, minus some. The sample yields roughly 10,000 clones, 50% to 65% seen once. The sample in question was tumor tissue, obtained at baseline. The receptors stem from a person between 25 and 80 years old with non-small cell lung cancer. Each CDR3 is given with its conserved first and last residue. A D gene is named only where the DNA matches it firmly. Expanded clones get a size class; other rows say once, few or many, or leave the size out.

clone size	V gene	J gene	D gene	CDR3 DNA	CDR3 protein
.	TRBV2	TRBJ2-3	.	TGTGCCAGCAGTACAGATACGCAGTATTTT	CASSTDTQYF
few	TRBV7-9	TRBJ1-2	TRBD1	TGTGCCAGCAGCTCCTCGGACAGGGGGCGTCATGGCTACACCTTC	CASSSSDRGRHGYTF
.	TRBV5-1	TRBJ1-4	.	TGCGCCAGCAGCTTGACAACTAATGAAAAACTGTTTTTT	CASSLTTNEKLFF
.	TRBV30	TRBJ1-2	.	TGTGCCTGGAGCACCCCTAATAACTATGGCTACACCTTC	CAWSTPNNYGYTF
.	TRBV11-2	TRBJ1-2	TRBD1	TGTGCCAGCAGCGAGGGGACAGGGAACTATGGCTACACCTTC	CASSEGTGNYGYTF
few	TRBV7-9	TRBJ2-7	TRBD1	TGTGCCAGCAGCCACCGGGACAGGAACTACGAGCAGTACTTC	CASSHRDRNYEQYF
.	TRBV7-8	TRBJ2-2	.	TGTGCCAGCAGCTTAAATTCGGCAGGGGCTGACACCGGGGAGCTGTTTTTT	CASSLNSAGADTGELFF
.	TRBV6-1	TRBJ1-4	.	TGTGCCAGCTCGCCCGGGACGTGGAATGAAAAACTGTTTTTT	CASSPGTWNEKLFF
medium-sized	TRBV5-4	TRBJ1-1	.	TGTGCCAGCAGCAAGGGGACGGCCAACACTGAAGCTTTCTTT	CASSKGTANTEAFF
.	TRBV25-1	TRBJ2-7	.	TGTGCCAGCAGTGAAATCTGGCCCGCCTACGAGCAGTACTTC	CASSEIWPAYEQYF
.	TRBV5-1	TRBJ1-1	.	TGCGCCAGCAGCATAGCGGGCATGAACACTGAAGCTTTCTTT	CASSIAGMNTEAFF
.	TRBV29-1	TRBJ1-1	.	TGCAGCGTTGAAGGCGTTCAAGCTTTCTTT	CSVEGVQAFF
.	TRBV10-1	TRBJ2-1	TRBD2	TGCGCCAGCAGTGCATCTAGCGGGAGGGTTTACAATGAGCAGTTCTTC	CASSASSGRVYNEQFF
few	TRBV7-9	TRBJ1-3	.	TGTGCCAGCAGCTTAGGGAGCTCTGGAAACACCATATATTTT	CASSLGSSGNTIYF
medium-sized	TRBV6-1	TRBJ2-1	.	TGTGCCAGCAGTGGGATTATAAATGAGCAGTTCTTC	CASSGIINEQFF
.	TRBV19	TRBJ1-2	.	TGTGCCAGTAGTGCGGGACCGTCTGGCTACACCTTC	CASSAGPSGYTF
.	TRBV27	TRBJ2-3	.	TGTGCCAGCAGTCCCTTGGGGGGCTGGACAGATACGCAGTATTTT	CASSPLGGWTDTQYF
medium-sized	TRBV11-1	TRBJ1-1	TRBD1	TGTGCCAGCAGCATAGACAGGGGCACTGAAGCTTTCTTT	CASSIDRGTEAFF
.	TRBV11-2	TRBJ2-1	.	TGTGCCAGCAGCTTAGACAGCTCCTACAATGAGCAGTTCTTC	CASSLDSSYNEQFF
.	TRBV4-2	TRBJ2-4	.	TGTGCCAGCAGTCGGACCAATGGGGGAGCCAAAAACATTCAGTACTTC	CASSRTNGGAKNIQYF
few	TRBV7-2	TRBJ1-5	.	TGTGCCAGCAGCTTAGGGGTCTGGGTGGGTCAGCCCCAGCATTTT	CASSLGVWVGQPQHF
.	TRBV2	TRBJ2-7	.	TGTGCCAGCAGTGAAATTGACCCGGGACGGGTTTTGGGGTACTTC	CASSEIDPGRVLGYF
few	TRBV27	TRBJ1-1	.	TGTGCCAGCAGTTCGAGAGCTTTGAACACTGAAGCTTTCTTT	CASSSRALNTEAFF
.	TRBV10-3	TRBJ2-7	.	TGTGCCATCAGCCGGACAGACCACGAGCAGTACTTC	CAISRTDHEQYF
medium-sized	TRBV5-6	TRBJ1-3	.	TGTGCCAGCAGCTCACCAGGTTCTGGAAACACCATATATTTT	CASSSPGSGNTIYF
.	TRBV7-9	TRBJ1-5	.	TGTGCCAGCAGCTTAGTATGCGAGTATAGCAATCAGCCCCAGCATTTT	CASSLVCEYSNQPQHF
.	TRBV6-1	TRBJ2-1	.	TGTGCCAGCCAGGGCCACAGTTTGGTTCGGAATGAGCAGTTCTTC	CASQGHSLVRNEQFF
.	TRBV6-6	TRBJ2-4	.	TGTGCCAGCAGCCGAGGGCTTGTCAAAAACATTCAGTACTTC	CASSRGLVKNIQYF
.	TRBV6-1	TRBJ2-2	.	TGTGCCAGCACGCAATCGGCAGGGGAGCCCGGGGAGCTGTTTTTT	CASTQSAGEPGELFF
.	TRBV5-1	TRBJ2-5	.	TGCGCCAGCAGCATCGTTGTAGCGAAGCAAGAGACCCAGTACTTC	CASSIVVAKQETQYF
.	TRBV6-5	TRBJ2-7	TRBD2	TGTGCCAGCAGCTTCGCCAGCGGGAGGGCCCGGGAGCAGTACTTC	CASSFASGRAREQYF